These 32 T cell receptor beta chains originate from one sample sequenced in a study of Graves' ophthalmopathy and Graves' hyperthyroidism. Amplified TCR beta CDR3 regions were obtained using RNA transcripts as template. HTBI primers were employed in first-round RT-PCR, then a second-round multiplex PCR followed. Each CDR3 protein is one row after TCRdb ran MiXCR on the multiplex PCR reads. The sample lists a few hundred thousand distinct CDR3 sequences, about 17% occurring once. Sequences were obtained from peripheral blood. Source of these receptors: a woman in her late teens or twenties with Graves' ophthalmopathy.

This clonotype was counted many times. This rearrangement joins TRBV6-2 or TRBV6-3 to TRBJ2-7, with a tentative D call TRBD2 (6 bases). Trimming took 4 bases from V and 3 from J, leaving 10 bases between them. There are 13 residues in the CDR3. Germline CDR1 MNHEY, CDR2 SVGEGT. Written as DNA, the CDR3 is TGTGCCAGCAGTTCCGGGACTCACTACGAGCAGTACTTC. Amino acid sequence: CASSSGTHYEQYF.

This clonotype was recorded at least ten times. The V call is TRBV27, the J call TRBJ2-5, with D possibly being TRBD1 (11 bases). The CDR3 extends over 18 amino acids. CDR1 MNHEY and CDR2 SMNVEV come from the germline V gene (reference sequence). V was shortened by 8 bases and J by 4 bases, with 29 bases between the two germline ends. DNA for the CDR3: TGTGCCAGCTTGCTGGACAGGGGGCCAACTAGCGGGACAGAGACCCAGTACTTC. Protein sequence: CASLLDRGPTSGTETQYF.

This clonotype has at least ten counts. V usage is TRBV25-1 and J usage is TRBJ2-2, with 10 nucleotides matching TRBD2. Germline V gene lookup returns CDR1 MGHDK and CDR2 SYGVNS. The length of the CDR3 is 16 residues. Germline trimming cut 4 bases from V and 0 bases from J; bases unmatched to any gene: 2. The CDR3 reads CASSATSGANTGELFF. CDR3 DNA: TGTGCCAGCAGTGCCACTAGCGGGGCGAACACCGGGGAGCTGTTTTTT.

The CDR3 protein is CAISELDRRYGYTF. The CDR3 DNA sequence: TGTGCCATCAGTGAGCTCGACAGGAGATATGGCTACACCTTC. The chain links TRBV10-3 to TRBJ1-2; possible D gene TRBD1, 6 bases. The CDR3 runs to 14 residues. V lost 2 bases and J lost 5, with 12 bases in between. From germline, CDR1 is ENHRY and CDR2 SYGVKD.

This clonotype was counted ten times or more. This sequence joins TRBV6-2 or TRBV6-3 and TRBJ1-5, with D unresolved. V lost 2 bases and J lost 1, with 18 bases in between. This CDR3 is 18 amino acids long. CDR1 MNHEY and CDR2 SVGEGT come from the germline V gene. CDR3 loop: CASSYLRLGVGSNQPQHF. The CDR3 bases are TGTGCCAGCAGTTACCTCCGCCTTGGGGTGGGAAGCAATCAGCCCCAGCATTTT.

The gene calls are TRBV12-3 or TRBV12-4 and TRBJ2-7, with 11 positions matching TRBD1. V dropped 4 bases and J dropped 4; count of bases not matched to a gene: 6. The CDR3 sequence is 15 residues long. The DNA for the CDR3 is TGTGCCAGCAGTTCGGGGGACAGGGGGTTTTACGAGCAGTACTTC. Its protein is CASSSGDRGFYEQYF.

The chain combines TRBV15 with TRBJ2-7; D not resolved. Germline CDR1 and CDR2: LNHNV and YYDKDF (reference sequence). V was clipped by 3 bases and J by 4 bases, with 10 bases between them. This CDR3 region has 13 residues. DNA of the CDR3: TGTGCCACCAGCAGTCAGATGGGATACGAGCAGTACTTC. Translated, it gives CATSSQMGYEQYF.

The J gene is TRBJ2-7, the V gene TRBV18, with D possibly TRBD2 on 6 matching bases. This CDR3 is built from 14 residues. Germline lookup yields CDR1 KGHSH and CDR2 LQKENI. V lost 6 bases and J lost 2, with 14 bases in between. This CDR3 reads CASSGSRGAYEQYF. CDR3 in DNA: TGTGCCAGCTCGGGCTCACGCGGGGCCTACGAGCAGTACTTC. The whole variable domain, remainder taken from reference TRBV18 and TRBJ2-7, is NAGVMQNPRHLVRRRGQEARLRCSPMKGHSHVYWYRQLPEEGLKFMVYLQKENIIDESGMPKERFSAEFPKEGPSILRIQQVVRGDSAAYFCASSGSRGAYEQYFGPGTRLTVT.

Ten or more counts support this clonotype. This chain uses TRBV11-2 with TRBJ2-2; 7 nucleotides line up with TRBD2. The CDR3 totals 16 residues. V was clipped by 4 bases and J by 4 bases; unmatched bases: 9. The germline V gene encodes CDR1 SGHAT and CDR2 FQNNGV. CDR3 residues: CASSSRAAGVTGELFF. The CDR3 DNA follows: TGTGCCAGCAGCTCCCGGGCTGCGGGAGTCACCGGGGAGCTGTTTTTT.

This clonotype has ten or more counts. The junction departs from the called germline gene at one end, perhaps through a read error. V usage is TRBV6-1 and J usage is TRBJ2-4, with D perhaps TRBD2 (6 bases). This CDR3 is built from 12 residues. Germline CDR1 is MNHNS and CDR2 is SASEGT. CDR3 amino acids: CASSAGLPGEFF. DNA of the CDR3: TGTGCCAGCAGCGCGGGACTCCCCGGCGAGTTCTTC.

At least ten counts were recorded for this clonotype. The chain employs TRBV28 and TRBJ2-7; tentative D call: TRBD1 (5 bases). V was shortened by 1 base and J by 2 bases, with 12 bases between the two germline ends. CDR3 size: 15 residues. Looked up from germline, CDR1 is MDHEN and CDR2 is SYDVKM. This CDR3 is CASSLLTDVPYEQYF. In nucleotides, the CDR3 is TGTGCCAGCAGTTTATTGACAGACGTTCCCTACGAGCAGTACTTC. Looking up the rest from reference TRBV28 and TRBJ2-7 gives the full variable domain: DVKVTQSSRYLVKRTGEKVFLECVQDMDHENMFWYRQDPGLGLRLIYFSYDVKMKEKGDIPEGYSVSREKKERFSLILESASTNQTSMYLCASSLLTDVPYEQYFGPGTRLTVT.

This chain joins TRBV11-2 and TRBJ1-2, with 8 bases lining up with TRBD1. Germline V gives CDR1 SGHAT, CDR2 FQNNGV. This CDR3 has 13 residues. V trimming: 8 bases; J trimming: 5 bases; junction bases outside the gene matches: 7. CDR3 amino acids: CASGPGQAYGYTF. The CDR3 DNA is TGTGCCAGCGGCCCGGGACAGGCGTATGGCTACACCTTC.

This clonotype was picked up many times. The rearrangement uses TRBV19 and TRBJ2-6, with D possibly matching TRBD2 (5 bases). Germline values: CDR1 LNHDA, CDR2 SQIVND (reference sequence). The CDR3 consists of 19 residues. V lost 3 bases and J lost 1, with 19 bases in between. CDR3 coding DNA: TGTGCCAGTAGTATCGCAGGTAGCGTAAGTTCATCTGGGGCCAACGTCCTGACTTTC. Translated, it gives CASSIAGSVSSSGANVLTF.

This clonotype has at least ten counts. The chain links TRBV6-2 or TRBV6-3 to TRBJ2-7; D call uncertain. Trimming removed 2 bases from V and 3 bases from J, with 8 bases in between. Germline-derived CDR1 and CDR2 are MNHEY and SVGEGT. CDR3 length equals 13 residues. The CDR3 DNA reads TGTGCCAGCAGTTACAGGACCTTCTACGAGCAGTACTTC. Its protein is CASSYRTFYEQYF.

This clonotype was counted at least ten times. The genes are TRBV11-2 and TRBJ1-5; the match to TRBD1 covers 8 bases. Trimming removed 5 bases from V and 2 bases from J; junction bases left unmatched: 8. Looked up from germline, CDR1 is SGHAT and CDR2 is FQNNGV. The CDR3 contains 16 residues. This chain's CDR3 is CASSHKGDRRNQPQHF. The CDR3 nucleotides read TGTGCCAGCAGCCATAAAGGGGACAGGCGCAATCAGCCCCAGCATTTT.

This clonotype was seen many times. The chain links TRBV6-1 to TRBJ2-7; TRBD1 might be the D (8 bases). This CDR3 is built from 17 residues. V lost 7 bases and J 0 bases, leaving 22 bases between the germline ends. CDR1 MNHNS and CDR2 SASEGT come from the germline V gene. The CDR3 here is CASMRRQGSGDSYEQYF. In DNA, the CDR3 is TGTGCCAGCATGAGGAGACAGGGGAGCGGGGACTCCTACGAGCAGTACTTC.

This clonotype has at least ten counts. The chain links TRBV2 to TRBJ2-7; D gene unclear. Trimming took off 9 bases at V and 5 bases at J, with 14 bases between the two ends. This CDR3 spans 12 amino acids. The germline CDR1 and CDR2 sequences are SNHLY and FYNNEI. This CDR3 is CARRLFLDEQYF. The CDR3 coding sequence is TGTGCCAGACGATTATTCCTAGACGAGCAGTACTTC.

This clonotype came up many times. The chain links TRBV28 to TRBJ2-2; D perhaps matches TRBD2 (6 bases). The CDR3 length is 16 residues. In germline, CDR1 is MDHEN, CDR2 SYDVKM. Trimming removed 4 bases at V and 1 base at J, with 13 bases between. The CDR3 reads CASSSPRAGNTGELFF. DNA for the CDR3: TGTGCCAGCAGTTCACCCCGAGCGGGGAACACCGGGGAGCTGTTTTTT.

This clonotype was counted many times. The J gene is TRBJ2-5, the V gene TRBV11-2; 8 bases are shared with TRBD1. Germline V CDR1 and CDR2: SGHAT, FQNNGV. This CDR3 is built from 16 residues. The V and J ends lost 3 bases and 4 bases, in that order; junction bases with no gene match: 10. This CDR3 reads CASSLTQGARGETQYF. CDR3 sequence (DNA): TGTGCCAGCAGCTTGACCCAGGGGGCTAGGGGAGAGACCCAGTACTTC. Looking up the rest from reference TRBV11-2 and TRBJ2-5 gives the full variable domain: EAGVAQSPRYKIIEKRQSVAFWCNPISGHATLYWYQQILGQGPKLLIQFQNNGVVDDSQLPKDRFSAERLKGVDSTLKIQPAKLEDSAVYLCASSLTQGARGETQYFGPGTRLLVL.

This clonotype was detected ten times or more. This chain uses TRBV3-1 with TRBJ2-7, with 9 bases aligning to TRBD2. After removal of 0 bases from V and 5 bases from J, the junction contained 8 bases not matched to a gene. The germline gives CDR1 LGHDT, CDR2 YNNKEL (reference sequence). CDR3 length equals 16 residues. In nucleotides, the CDR3 is TGTGCCAGCAGCCAAGAGAGGATAGCGGGGGCCCACGAGCAGTACTTC. Encoded protein: CASSQERIAGAHEQYF.

This clonotype was picked up many times. The chain combines TRBV28 with TRBJ2-2, with 9 nucleotides matching TRBD1. Germline loops: CDR1 MDHEN, CDR2 SYDVKM. The CDR3 is 15 amino acids. V dropped 5 bases and J dropped 4; count of bases not matched to a gene: 5. The DNA for the CDR3 is TGTGCCAGCAGTACAGGGGGCGCGAGCACCGGGGAGCTGTTTTTT. The encoded protein is CASSTGGASTGELFF.

CDR3 nucleotides: TGTGCCAGCAAGGGACAGGGGAGCAATCAGCCCCAGCATTTT. Its protein product is CASKGQGSNQPQHF. The V gene is TRBV12-3 or TRBV12-4, the J gene TRBJ1-5, with TRBD1 identical over 10 bases. The V gene end was trimmed by 7 bases and the J gene end by 1 base; junction bases not matched to a gene: 1. The CDR3 extends over 14 amino acids.

The rearrangement joins TRBV29-1 to TRBJ2-5; 7 positions match TRBD1. V lost 4 bases to trimming and J lost 3 bases; unmatched junction nucleotides: 5. The CDR3 sequence is 13 residues long. Per the germline V gene, CDR1 is SQVTM and CDR2 is ANQGSEA. The CDR3 region has the DNA TGCAGCGTTGCCCGACAGGGAAAAGAGACCCAGTACTTC. This encodes CSVARQGKETQYF.

This clonotype appeared many times. The chain employs TRBV5-6 and TRBJ2-5; 10 bases fit TRBD1. Germline V CDR1 and CDR2: SGHDT, YYEEEE. Trimming took 0 bases from V and 0 from J; bases not matched to a gene: 2. CDR3 size: 16 residues. Here the CDR3 reads CASSLGGQGYQETQYF. CDR3 bases: TGTGCCAGCAGCTTGGGGGGACAGGGGTACCAAGAGACCCAGTACTTC.

This clonotype was observed at least ten times. The J gene is TRBJ2-7, the V gene TRBV11-2; 7 bases fit TRBD1. This CDR3 spans 18 amino acids. Germline lookup yields CDR1 SGHAT and CDR2 FQNNGV. With 5 bases clipped from V and 8 bases from J, the junction kept 24 bases outside the gene matches. CDR3 residues: CASSQDRLKKDSLLQQYF. The DNA of the CDR3 is TGTGCCAGCAGCCAGGACAGGCTGAAGAAGGATTCACTACTACAGCAGTACTTC.

This rearrangement joins TRBV28 to TRBJ1-1; D gene unclear. V lost 2 bases and J 1 base, leaving 11 bases between the germline ends. This CDR3 comprises 15 residues. From germline, CDR1 is MDHEN and CDR2 SYDVKM. The CDR3 region is CASSLTGKGNTEAFF. The CDR3 bases are TGTGCCAGCAGTTTAACCGGGAAAGGGAACACTGAAGCTTTCTTT.

The gene calls are TRBV24-1 and TRBJ2-7; 7 nucleotides align to TRBD1. V dropped 2 bases and J dropped 2; count of bases not matched to a gene: 5. CDR1 and CDR2 from the germline V gene are KGHDR and SFDVKD. CDR3 length equals 15 residues. In DNA, the CDR3 is TGTGCCACCAGTGATTCAGGACAGGCAACCTACGAGCAGTACTTC. Translation gives CATSDSGQATYEQYF.

J is TRBJ2-7 and V is TRBV12-3 or TRBV12-4, with TRBD2 matching over 14 bases. The length of the CDR3 is 20 residues. The V gene end was trimmed by 3 bases and the J gene end by 0 bases; junction bases not matched to a gene: 13. The CDR3 loop reads CASSLERGLAGESSSYEQYF. The CDR3 region has the DNA TGTGCCAGCAGTTTGGAACGGGGACTAGCGGGAGAATCGAGCTCCTACGAGCAGTACTTC.

The rearrangement links TRBV7-9 to TRBJ1-1; 9 bases fit TRBD1. The V and J ends lost 5 bases and 4 bases, in that order; junction bases with no gene match: 5. Germline CDR1 SEHNR, CDR2 FQNEAQ (reference sequence). The length of the CDR3 is 14 residues. The CDR3 spells CASSPWDRVTEAFF. The CDR3 DNA follows: TGTGCCAGCAGCCCTTGGGACAGGGTCACTGAAGCTTTCTTT.

This clonotype showed up many times. V usage is TRBV12-3 or TRBV12-4 and J usage is TRBJ1-1; D unresolved. Trimming shortened V by 7 bases and J by 1 base, and 7 bases separated the two germline ends. The CDR3 consists of 12 residues. CDR3 loop: CASTLENTEAFF. The CDR3 DNA follows: TGTGCCAGCACCCTGGAGAACACTGAAGCTTTCTTT.

This clonotype was detected ten times or more. The chain uses TRBV7-3 and TRBJ1-1; maybe TRBD1 (6 bases). The CDR3 covers 16 residues. Germline CDR1 is SGHTA and CDR2 is FQGTGA. The V and J ends lost 4 bases and 1 base respectively, with 16 bases between them. The CDR3 region has the DNA TGTGCCAGCAGCTCGGTAGGGGGGAATTCGAACACTGAAGCTTTCTTT. It translates to CASSSVGGNSNTEAFF. Combining the CDR3 with reference TRBV7-3 and TRBJ1-1 gives the whole variable domain GAGVSQTPSNKVTEKGKYVELRCDPISGHTALYWYRQSLGQGPEFLIYFQGTGAADDSGLPNDRFFAVRPEGSVSTLKIQRTERGDSAVYLCASSSVGGNSNTEAFFGQGTRLTVV.

The chain joins TRBV6-5 to TRBJ1-2; TRBD1 aligns across 9 bases. The CDR3 length is 17 residues. With V trimmed by 0 bases and J by 8 bases, 13 bases remained unmatched. CDR1 and CDR2 (germline): MNHEY, SVGAGI. CDR3 nucleotides: TGTGCCAGCAGTTACTCGCCGGGACAGGGCGACGTATGGGGCTACACCTTC. Its translation: CASSYSPGQGDVWGYTF.